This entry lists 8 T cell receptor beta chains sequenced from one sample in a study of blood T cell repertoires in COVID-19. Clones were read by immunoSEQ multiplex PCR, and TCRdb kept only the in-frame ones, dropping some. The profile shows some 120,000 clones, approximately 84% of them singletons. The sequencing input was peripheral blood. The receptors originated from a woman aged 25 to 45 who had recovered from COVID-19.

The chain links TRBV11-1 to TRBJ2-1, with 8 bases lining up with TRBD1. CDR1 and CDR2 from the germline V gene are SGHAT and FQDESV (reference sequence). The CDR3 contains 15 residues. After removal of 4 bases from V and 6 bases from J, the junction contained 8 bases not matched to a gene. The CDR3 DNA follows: TGTGCCAGCAGCTCACGGGACAGGCTCCCCAATGAGCAGTTCTTC. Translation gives CASSSRDRLPNEQFF.

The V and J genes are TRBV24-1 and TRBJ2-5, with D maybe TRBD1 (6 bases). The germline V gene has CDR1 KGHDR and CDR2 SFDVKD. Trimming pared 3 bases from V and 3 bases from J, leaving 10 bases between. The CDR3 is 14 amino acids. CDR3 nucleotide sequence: TGTGCCACCAGTGATGGGGACATCGAAGAGACCCAGTACTTC. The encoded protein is CATSDGDIEETQYF.

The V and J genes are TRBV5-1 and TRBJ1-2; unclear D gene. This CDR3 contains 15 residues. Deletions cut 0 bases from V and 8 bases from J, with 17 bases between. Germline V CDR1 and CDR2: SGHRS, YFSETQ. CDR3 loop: CASSLDYNRGKGYTF. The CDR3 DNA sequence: TGCGCCAGCAGCTTGGACTACAACCGGGGTAAGGGCTACACCTTC.

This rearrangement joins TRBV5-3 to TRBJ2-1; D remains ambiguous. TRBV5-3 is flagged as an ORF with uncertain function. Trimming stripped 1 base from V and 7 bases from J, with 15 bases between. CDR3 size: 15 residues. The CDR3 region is CARSLTRDLGNEQFF. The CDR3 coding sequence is TGTGCCAGAAGCTTGACTCGAGATCTAGGAAATGAGCAGTTCTTC.

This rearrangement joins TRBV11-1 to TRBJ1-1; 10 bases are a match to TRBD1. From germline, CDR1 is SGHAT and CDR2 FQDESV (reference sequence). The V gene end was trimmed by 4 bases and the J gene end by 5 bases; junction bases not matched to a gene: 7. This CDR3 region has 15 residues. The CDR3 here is CASSYPGQGWTEAFF. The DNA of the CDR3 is TGTGCCAGCAGCTATCCGGGACAGGGGTGGACTGAAGCTTTCTTT.

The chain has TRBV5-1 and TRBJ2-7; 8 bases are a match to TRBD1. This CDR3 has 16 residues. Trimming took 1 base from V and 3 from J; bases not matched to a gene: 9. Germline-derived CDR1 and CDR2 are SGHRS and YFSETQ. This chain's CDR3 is CASSLHQGAARYEQYF. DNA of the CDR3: TGCGCCAGCAGCTTGCACCAGGGGGCGGCCCGCTACGAGCAGTACTTC.

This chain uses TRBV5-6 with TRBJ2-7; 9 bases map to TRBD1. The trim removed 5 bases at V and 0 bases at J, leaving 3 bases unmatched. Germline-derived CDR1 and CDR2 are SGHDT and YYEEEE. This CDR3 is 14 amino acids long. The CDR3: CASRQTGGSYEQYF. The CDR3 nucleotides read TGTGCCAGCAGACAGACAGGGGGCTCCTACGAGCAGTACTTC.

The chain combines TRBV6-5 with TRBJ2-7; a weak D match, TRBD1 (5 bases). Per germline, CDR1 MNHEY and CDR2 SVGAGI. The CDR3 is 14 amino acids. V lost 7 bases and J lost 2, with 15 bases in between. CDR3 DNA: TGTGCCAGCACTCCCTTTGGGGCCACCTACGAGCAGTACTTC. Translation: CASTPFGATYEQYF.